This record concerns one TCR beta chain sequence. What it binds is unknown. The sample comes from a study of blood T cells in healthy people across ages. Study outcomes and limitations: Researchers said unsorted PBMCs prevented a conclusive naive versus antigen-experienced comparison. Getting older went along with TCR beta diversity per million T cells dropping roughly linearly. It was held that diversity estimates obtained from one million T cells represented underestimates.

Trimming cost V 3 bases and J 3 bases; bases outside gene matches: 8. The CDR3 length is 15 residues. From germline, CDR1 is DFQATT and CDR2 SNEGSKA (reference sequence). Alongside a J-beta primer mix, a sample-barcoded 5' primer served in a second PCR lasting about 7 to 11 cycles. Using its own MiXCR run on the 5' RACE reads, TCRdb lists one record per CDR3 protein. This sample has more than 650,000 distinct CDR3 sequences; over 20% occur once, and the top ten carry roughly 22%. Donation came from healthy Caucasian individuals in Russia who were aged about 6 to 100. The chain combines TRBV20-1 with TRBJ2-3, with TRBD2 matching over 8 bases. Sequencing was performed on blood. The receptor was derived from a man aged 65 to 85 in good health. CDR3 sequence: CSASEAGDGTDTQYF. Here the CDR3 DNA reads TGCAGTGCTAGTGAAGCGGGAGACGGGACAGATACGCAGTATTTT.